Listed here is a single TCR beta chain. Profiled with immunoSEQ multiplex PCR; TCRdb holds only in-frame clones, not every one. This table has approximately 50,000 clones, about nine tenths appearing once. Indicated time point: recipient sample about 28 days before transplant, after cytoreduction. CDR1 and CDR2 (germline): SGDLS, YYNGEE. Trimming cost V 1 base and J 5 bases, with 10 bases left between them. This CDR3 is built from 14 residues. The record originates from a study of T cell clonotyping in hematopoietic cell transplantation. This TCR was recovered from a man in his sixties with biphenotypic leukemia. Some clones in this sample may be carry-over from other donors' samples. The starting material was peripheral blood mononuclear cells, obtained before stem cell transplant. The chain employs TRBV9 and TRBJ2-1; the D gene is possibly TRBD2 (6 bases). Here the CDR3 reads CASSVSGSNNEQFF. The CDR3 DNA reads TGTGCCAGCAGCGTATCCGGGAGTAACAATGAGCAGTTCTTC.